This T cell receptor beta chain was documented in a study of blood T cell repertoires in COVID-19. Study information: The origin of the acute and convalescent COVID-19 samples was the United States, Italy and Spain. PBMCs, B-cell-depleted T cells, or T cells provided the cDNA or gDNA that made up the material.

Per the germline V gene, CDR1 is LNHDA and CDR2 is SQIVND (reference sequence). CDR3 length equals 12 residues. V was pared by 5 bases and J by 8 bases, with 9 bases between. Per the authors' pipeline: The authors estimated nucleated cell counts from reference gene primer amplification. TCRdb's copy holds only in-frame clones and misses some; the assay was immunoSEQ multiplex PCR. The DNA gave D and trimming, while V, J and clone size come from that table. This table has about 60,000 clones, roughly 80% appearing once. The genes are TRBV19 and TRBJ1-4; tentative D call: TRBD1 (6 bases). This clonotype was obtained from a human donor in a cohort sampled during active COVID-19. Sequenced sample: peripheral blood. This CDR3 is CASSSGVEKLFF. The CDR3 coding sequence is TGTGCCAGTAGTTCAGGGGTGGAAAAACTGTTTTTT.